The source of this TCR beta chain is a study of OX40 agonist ivuxolimab in advanced cancers. This clone was counted a single time. Its antigen is as yet unknown. Trimming stripped 2 bases from V and 1 base from J, with 9 bases between. Germline V gene data show CDR1 as MNHNS and CDR2 as SASEGT. This CDR3 contains 14 residues. TCRdb's copy holds only in-frame clones and misses some; the assay was immunoSEQ multiplex PCR. Of 6,000 to 8,000 clones listed, 70% are singletons. Study observations and caveats: CD4+ and CD8+ blood T cells expanded clonally by week 6 at 0.1 to 3.0 mg/kg. CD8+ T cells were the subset that, on average, had more expanded clones than CD4+. People who partly responded at 0.1-3.0 mg/kg had some of the least clonal expansion seen.

This clonotype was obtained from an adult with an advanced solid tumor such as melanoma, head and neck, liver or kidney cancer. The material sequenced was CD4+ or CD8+ T cells sorted from blood, taken in a trial of the OX40 agonist ivuxolimab. The rearrangement joins TRBV6-1 to TRBJ2-7; D is possibly TRBD2 (5 bases). CDR3 sequence (DNA): TGTGCCAGCAGTGAATATACGGGATCCTACGAGCAGTACTTC. Translation: CASSEYTGSYEQYF.